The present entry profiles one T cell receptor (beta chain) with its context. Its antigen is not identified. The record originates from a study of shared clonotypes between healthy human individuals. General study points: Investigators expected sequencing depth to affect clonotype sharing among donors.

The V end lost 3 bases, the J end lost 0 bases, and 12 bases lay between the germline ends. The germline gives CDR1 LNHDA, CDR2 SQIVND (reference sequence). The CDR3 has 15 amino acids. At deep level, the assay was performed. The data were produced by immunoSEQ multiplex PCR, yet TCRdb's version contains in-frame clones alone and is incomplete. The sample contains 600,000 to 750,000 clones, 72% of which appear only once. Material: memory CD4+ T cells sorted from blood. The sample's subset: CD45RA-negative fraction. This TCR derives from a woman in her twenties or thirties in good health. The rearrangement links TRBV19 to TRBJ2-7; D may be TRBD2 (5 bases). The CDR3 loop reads CASSMSQLDSYEQYF. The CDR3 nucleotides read TGTGCCAGTAGTATGAGCCAACTAGACTCCTACGAGCAGTACTTC.